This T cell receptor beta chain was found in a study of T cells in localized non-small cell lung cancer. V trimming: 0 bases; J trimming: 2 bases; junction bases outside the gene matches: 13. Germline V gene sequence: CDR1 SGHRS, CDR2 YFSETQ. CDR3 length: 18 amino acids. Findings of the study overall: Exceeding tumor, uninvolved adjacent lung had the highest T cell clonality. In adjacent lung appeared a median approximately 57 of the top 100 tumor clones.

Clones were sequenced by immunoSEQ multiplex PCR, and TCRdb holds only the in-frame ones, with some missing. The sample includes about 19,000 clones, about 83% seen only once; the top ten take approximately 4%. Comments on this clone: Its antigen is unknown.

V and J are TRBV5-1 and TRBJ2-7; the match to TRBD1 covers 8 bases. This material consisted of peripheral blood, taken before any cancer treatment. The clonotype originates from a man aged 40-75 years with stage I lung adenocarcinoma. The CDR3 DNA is TGCGCCAGCAGCTTGGTCCCAAACAGGGGGATGGTGGCCTACGAGCAGTACTTC. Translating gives CASSLVPNRGMVAYEQYF.